This TCR beta chain was profiled in a study of control samples from healthy donors and cancer patients. The CDR3 is 15 residues long. Trimming cost V 6 bases and J 7 bases; bases outside gene matches: 7. Looked up from germline, CDR1 is LNHDA and CDR2 is SQIVND (reference sequence). Assay used: immunoSEQ multiplex PCR; TCRdb lists only in-frame clones, some missing. The data contain over 90,000 clones, approximately 90% of them singletons. Sequencing was performed on blood. This TCR derives from a woman in her late teens or twenties in good health. The rearrangement joins TRBV19 to TRBJ2-1, with 12 nucleotides matching TRBD1. The CDR3 reads CASRPGQGAANEQFF. The DNA for the CDR3 is TGTGCCAGTAGGCCGGGACAGGGGGCGGCAAATGAGCAGTTCTTC. Complete variable domain (other parts from reference TRBV19 and TRBJ2-1): DGGITQSPKYLFRKEGQNVTLSCEQNLNHDAMYWYRQDPGQGLRLIYYSQIVNDFQKGDIAEGYSVSREKKESFPLTVTSAQKNPTAFYLCASRPGQGAANEQFFGPGTRLTVL.